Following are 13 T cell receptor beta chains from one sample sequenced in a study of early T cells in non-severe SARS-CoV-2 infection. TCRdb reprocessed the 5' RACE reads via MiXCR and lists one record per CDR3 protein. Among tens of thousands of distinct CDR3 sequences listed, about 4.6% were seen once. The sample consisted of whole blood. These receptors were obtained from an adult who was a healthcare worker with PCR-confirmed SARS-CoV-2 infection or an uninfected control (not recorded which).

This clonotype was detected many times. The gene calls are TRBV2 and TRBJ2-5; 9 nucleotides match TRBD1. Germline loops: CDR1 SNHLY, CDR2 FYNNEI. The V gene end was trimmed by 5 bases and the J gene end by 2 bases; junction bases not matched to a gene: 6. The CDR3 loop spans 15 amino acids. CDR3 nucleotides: TGTGCCAGCAGTAAAAGACAGGGGGGGCAAGAGACCCAGTACTTC. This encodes CASSKRQGGQETQYF.

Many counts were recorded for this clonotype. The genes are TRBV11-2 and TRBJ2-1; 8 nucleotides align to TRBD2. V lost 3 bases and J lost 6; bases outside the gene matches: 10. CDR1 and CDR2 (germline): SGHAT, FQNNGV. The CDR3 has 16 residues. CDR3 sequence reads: CASSFQSGSIFNEQFF. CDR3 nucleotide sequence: TGTGCCAGCAGCTTCCAAAGCGGGAGTATCTTCAATGAGCAGTTCTTC.

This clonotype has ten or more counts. CDR3 in DNA: TGTGCCAGCAGATATGGACTAGCGAGCACAGATACGCAGTATTTT. Its protein product is CASRYGLASTDTQYF. The chain uses TRBV7-8 and TRBJ2-3; 9 bases align to TRBD2. V trimming: 6 bases; J trimming: 0 bases; junction bases outside the gene matches: 4. The germline CDR1 and CDR2 sequences are SGHVS and FQNEAQ. The CDR3 runs to 15 residues.

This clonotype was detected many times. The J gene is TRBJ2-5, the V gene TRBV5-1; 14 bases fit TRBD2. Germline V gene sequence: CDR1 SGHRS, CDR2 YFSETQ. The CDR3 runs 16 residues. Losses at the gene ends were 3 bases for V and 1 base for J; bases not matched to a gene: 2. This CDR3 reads CASSWGTSGGQETQYF. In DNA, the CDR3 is TGCGCCAGCAGCTGGGGGACTAGCGGGGGCCAAGAGACCCAGTACTTC.

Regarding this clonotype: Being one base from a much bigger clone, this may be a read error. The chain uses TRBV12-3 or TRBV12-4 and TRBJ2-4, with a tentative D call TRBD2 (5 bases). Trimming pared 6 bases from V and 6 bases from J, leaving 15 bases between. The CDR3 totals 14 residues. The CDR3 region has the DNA TGTGCCAGCAGCCCCGGCGGGCTGACAAACATTCAGTACTTC. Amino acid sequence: CASSPGGLTNIQYF.

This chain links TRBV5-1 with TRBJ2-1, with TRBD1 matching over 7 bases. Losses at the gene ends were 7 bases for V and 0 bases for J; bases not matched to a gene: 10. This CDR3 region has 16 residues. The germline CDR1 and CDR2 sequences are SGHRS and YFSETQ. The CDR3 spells CASQGGPSHSYNEQFF. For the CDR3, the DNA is TGCGCCAGCCAAGGGGGCCCAAGCCACTCCTACAATGAGCAGTTCTTC. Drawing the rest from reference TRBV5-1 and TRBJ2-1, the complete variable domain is KAGVTQTPRYLIKTRGQQVTLSCSPISGHRSVSWYQQTPGQGLQFLFEYFSETQRNKGNFPGRFSGRQFSNSRSEMNVSTLELGDSALYLCASQGGPSHSYNEQFFGPGTRLTVL.

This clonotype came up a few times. CDR3 sequence (DNA): TGTGCCAGCAGTGACCAGCGAGATTCCTACAATGAGCAGTTCTTC. This sequence encodes CASSDQRDSYNEQFF. The V and J genes are TRBV6-2 or TRBV6-3 and TRBJ2-1; D gene unclear. Trimming shortened V by 5 bases and J by 1 base, and 12 bases separated the two germline ends. This CDR3 is 15 amino acids long. CDR1 and CDR2 from the germline V gene are MNHEY and SVGEGT.

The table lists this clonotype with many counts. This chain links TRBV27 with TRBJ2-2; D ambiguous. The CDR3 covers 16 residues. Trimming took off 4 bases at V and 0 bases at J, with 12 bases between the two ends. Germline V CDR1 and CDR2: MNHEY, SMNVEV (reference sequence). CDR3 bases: TGTGCCAGCAGTTCGCTCCGAGGTCCGAACACCGGGGAGCTGTTTTTT. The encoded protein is CASSSLRGPNTGELFF.

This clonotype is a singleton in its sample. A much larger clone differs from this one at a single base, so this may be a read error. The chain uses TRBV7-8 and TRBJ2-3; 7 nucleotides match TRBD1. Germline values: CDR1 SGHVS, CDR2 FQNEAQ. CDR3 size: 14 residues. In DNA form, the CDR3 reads TGTGCCGGCAGCTTAACAGGGGGCACAGATACGCAGTATTTT. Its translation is CAGSLTGGTDTQYF.

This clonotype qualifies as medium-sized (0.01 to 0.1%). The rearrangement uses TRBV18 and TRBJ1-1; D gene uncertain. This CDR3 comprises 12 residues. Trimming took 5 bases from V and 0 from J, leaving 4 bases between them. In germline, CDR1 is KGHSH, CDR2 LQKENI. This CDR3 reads CASSTVNTEAFF. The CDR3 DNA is TGTGCCAGCTCAACGGTGAACACTGAAGCTTTCTTT.

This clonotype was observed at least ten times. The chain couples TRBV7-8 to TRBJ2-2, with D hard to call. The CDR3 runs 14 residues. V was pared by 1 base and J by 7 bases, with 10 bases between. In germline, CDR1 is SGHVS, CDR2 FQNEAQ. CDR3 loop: CASSLGLVIGELFF. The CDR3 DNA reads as TGTGCCAGCAGCTTAGGGCTAGTTATCGGGGAGCTGTTTTTT.

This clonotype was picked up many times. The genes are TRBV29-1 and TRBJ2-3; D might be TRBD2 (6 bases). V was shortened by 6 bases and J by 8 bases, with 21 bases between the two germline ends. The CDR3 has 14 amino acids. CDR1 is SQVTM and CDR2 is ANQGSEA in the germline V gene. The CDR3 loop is CSVSGGTGYGTQYF. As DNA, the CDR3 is TGCAGCGTGTCTGGCGGGACCGGGTATGGTACGCAGTATTTT.

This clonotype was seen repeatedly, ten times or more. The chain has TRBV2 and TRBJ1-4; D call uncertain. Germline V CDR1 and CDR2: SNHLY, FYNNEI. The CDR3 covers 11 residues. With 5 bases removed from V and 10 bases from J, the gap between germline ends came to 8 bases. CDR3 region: CASSYGPKLFF. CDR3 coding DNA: TGTGCCAGCAGTTACGGGCCAAAACTGTTTTTT.